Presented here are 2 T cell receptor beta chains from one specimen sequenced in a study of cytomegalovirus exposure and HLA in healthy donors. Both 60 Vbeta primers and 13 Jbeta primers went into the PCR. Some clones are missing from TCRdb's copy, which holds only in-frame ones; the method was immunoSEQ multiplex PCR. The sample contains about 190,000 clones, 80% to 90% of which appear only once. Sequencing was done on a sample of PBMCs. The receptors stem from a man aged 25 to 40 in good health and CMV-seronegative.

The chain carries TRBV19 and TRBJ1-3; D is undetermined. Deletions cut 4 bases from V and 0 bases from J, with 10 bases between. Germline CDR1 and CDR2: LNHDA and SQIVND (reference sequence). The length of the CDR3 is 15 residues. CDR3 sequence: CASSTRSISGNTIYF. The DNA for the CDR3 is TGTGCCAGTAGTACCCGGAGTATCTCTGGAAACACCATATATTTT.

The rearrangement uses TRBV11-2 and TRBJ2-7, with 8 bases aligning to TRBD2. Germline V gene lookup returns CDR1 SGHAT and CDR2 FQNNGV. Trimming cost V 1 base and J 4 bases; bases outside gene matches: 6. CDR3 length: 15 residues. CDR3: CASSLARGGAYEQYF. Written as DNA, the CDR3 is TGTGCCAGCAGCTTAGCCCGGGGGGGTGCGTACGAGCAGTACTTC.